A single sample gave rise to the 30 T cell receptor beta chains below, sequenced in a study of blood T cell repertoires in COVID-19. Assay: immunoSEQ multiplex PCR; the TCRdb copy retains only in-frame clones and omits some. This sample has roughly 70,000 clones, with roughly 72% found just once. Source material: peripheral blood. All receptors derive from a man between 60 and 75 years old with COVID-19, enrolled during active disease.

CDR3 amino acids: CASSSYRGTYEQYF. In DNA form, the CDR3 reads TGTGCCAGCAGTTCATACAGGGGTACCTACGAGCAGTACTTC. J is TRBJ2-7 and V is TRBV28; 7 bases fit TRBD1. The CDR3 runs 14 residues. The trim removed 4 bases at V and 2 bases at J, leaving 5 bases unmatched. Per the germline V gene, CDR1 is MDHEN and CDR2 is SYDVKM.

The chain couples TRBV19 to TRBJ1-1; D not resolved. V was clipped by 6 bases and J by 12 bases, with 17 bases between them. CDR3 length: 12 residues. Germline V lookup: CDR1 LNHDA, CDR2 SQIVND (reference sequence). This chain's CDR3 is CASRGREGSPFF. DNA of the CDR3: TGTGCCAGTAGGGGTCGGGAAGGGTCCCCTTTCTTT.

V is TRBV9 and J is TRBJ2-2; D unresolved. The germline V gene encodes CDR1 SGDLS and CDR2 YYNGEE. Trimming cost V 5 bases and J 1 base, with 9 bases left between them. This CDR3 comprises 14 residues. The CDR3 sequence: CASSPRLNTGELFF. Here the CDR3 DNA reads TGTGCCAGCAGTCCCCGGTTGAACACCGGGGAGCTGTTTTTT. The variable domain in full, completed from reference TRBV9 and TRBJ2-2, reads DSGVTQTPKHLITATGQRVTLRCSPRSGDLSVYWYQQSLDQGLQFLIQYYNGEERAKGNILERFSAQQFPDLHSELNLSSLELGDSALYFCASSPRLNTGELFFGEGSRLTVL.

This chain uses TRBV19 with TRBJ2-1, with 9 bases identical to TRBD2. From germline, CDR1 is LNHDA and CDR2 SQIVND (reference sequence). V dropped 8 bases and J dropped 7; count of bases not matched to a gene: 12. CDR3 size: 15 residues. The CDR3 loop reads CASALVGTSLNEQFF. In DNA, the CDR3 is TGTGCCAGTGCCCTCGTGGGGACTAGCCTTAATGAGCAGTTCTTC.

This rearrangement joins TRBV18 to TRBJ1-5; a possible D gene is TRBD1 (6 bases). The germline gives CDR1 KGHSH, CDR2 LQKENI. Between the trimmed V and J ends, which lost 5 bases and 1 base, there was a span of 15 bases. The length of the CDR3 is 16 residues. The CDR3 spells CASSRGGRISNQPQHF. The CDR3 DNA follows: TGTGCCAGCTCAAGGGGGGGACGGATAAGCAATCAGCCCCAGCATTTT. Supplemented by reference TRBV18 and TRBJ1-5, the full variable domain reads NAGVMQNPRHLVRRRGQEARLRCSPMKGHSHVYWYRQLPEEGLKFMVYLQKENIIDESGMPKERFSAEFPKEGPSILRIQQVVRGDSAAYFCASSRGGRISNQPQHFGDGTRLSIL.

This rearrangement joins TRBV15 to TRBJ1-2, with TRBD1 matching 11 bases. Trimming cost V 2 bases and J 2 bases; bases outside gene matches: 4. Germline values: CDR1 LNHNV, CDR2 YYDKDF (reference sequence). The CDR3 covers 16 residues. CDR3 residues: CATSRRTGGPNYGYTF. CDR3 nucleotide sequence: TGTGCCACCAGCAGAAGGACAGGGGGCCCGAACTATGGCTACACCTTC. The whole variable domain, remainder taken from reference TRBV15 and TRBJ1-2, is DAMVIQNPRYQVTQFGKPVTLSCSQTLNHNVMYWYQQKSSQAPKLLFHYYDKDFNNEADTPDNFQSRRPNTSFCFLDIRSPGLGDTAMYLCATSRRTGGPNYGYTFGSGTRLTVV.

This chain uses TRBV19 with TRBJ2-2; possible D gene TRBD2, 5 bases. Germline V gene data show CDR1 as LNHDA and CDR2 as SQIVND (reference sequence). V was shortened by 5 bases and J by 4 bases, with 17 bases between the two germline ends. The CDR3 totals 16 residues. The CDR3 coding sequence is TGTGCCAGTAGTCGTGGACTCCCCGTTGGCACCGGGGAGCTGTTTTTT. As protein: CASSRGLPVGTGELFF.

About this clone: A read error may explain this, as a much larger clone is one base away. The sample contains more than one DNA sequence encoding this CDR3. The CDR3 bases are TGTGCCAGCAGTCCACAGATGAACACTGAAGCTTTCTTT. It encodes CASSPQMNTEAFF. The J gene is TRBJ1-1, the V gene TRBV2; no clear D. Trimming took off 5 bases at V and 0 bases at J, with 7 bases between the two ends. There are 13 residues in the CDR3. Looked up from germline, CDR1 is SNHLY and CDR2 is FYNNEI.

The V and J genes are TRBV5-1 and TRBJ2-3, with 9 bases identical to TRBD2. The CDR3 loop spans 15 amino acids. J lost 2 bases, V lost 7 bases, and 8 bases had no gene match. Germline V gene data show CDR1 as SGHRS and CDR2 as YFSETQ. The chain's CDR3 is CASGDSGGSTDTQYF. The CDR3 DNA is TGCGCCAGCGGTGATAGCGGGGGATCCACAGATACGCAGTATTTT. Supplemented by reference TRBV5-1 and TRBJ2-3, the full variable domain reads KAGVTQTPRYLIKTRGQQVTLSCSPISGHRSVSWYQQTPGQGLQFLFEYFSETQRNKGNFPGRFSGRQFSNSRSEMNVSTLELGDSALYLCASGDSGGSTDTQYFGPGTRLTVL.

This clone was counted between two and nine times. The chain links TRBV6-1 to TRBJ1-6, with TRBD1 identical over 10 bases. CDR3 length: 15 amino acids. After removal of 1 base from V and 10 bases from J, the junction contained 4 bases not matched to a gene. The germline V gene has CDR1 MNHNS and CDR2 SASEGT. CDR3 residues: CASSEGGTGVSPLHF. The CDR3 DNA reads TGTGCCAGCAGTGAAGGTGGGACAGGGGTCTCACCCCTCCACTTT.

This clone was counted a single time. The rearrangement links TRBV20-1 to TRBJ2-7; 7 bases agree with TRBD1. CDR1 and CDR2 from the germline V gene are DFQATT and SNEGSKA (reference sequence). V was clipped by 3 bases and J by 9 bases; unmatched bases: 5. The CDR3 length is 11 residues. The CDR3 loop is CSASVSGGQYF. CDR3 bases: TGCAGTGCTAGTGTCTCAGGGGGGCAGTACTTC.

The rearrangement uses TRBV3-1 (or the pseudogene TRBV3-2) and TRBJ2-6; 7 nucleotides align to TRBD1. Looked up from germline, CDR1 is LGHDT and CDR2 is YNNKEL (reference sequence). This CDR3 has 18 residues. J lost 2 bases, V lost 3 bases, and 10 bases had no gene match. The CDR3 loop reads CASSQAFRGFTGANVLTF. The DNA for the CDR3 is TGTGCCAGCAGCCAGGCTTTCAGGGGGTTCACTGGGGCCAACGTCCTGACTTTC.

V gene TRBV3-1 (or the pseudogene TRBV3-2) combines with J gene TRBJ2-7; TRBD2 is a possible D gene (6 bases). The CDR3 loop spans 15 amino acids. CDR1 is LGHDT and CDR2 is YNNKEL in the germline V gene (reference sequence). The V end was cut by 0 bases, the J end by 4 bases, with 13 bases between. The CDR3 DNA is TGTGCCAGCAGCCAAGAGCTCCAGGCGGGGTACGAGCAGTACTTC. It translates to CASSQELQAGYEQYF.

The rearrangement uses TRBV5-6 and TRBJ1-6; D uncertain. The CDR3 loop spans 14 amino acids. Germline CDR1 is SGHDT and CDR2 is YYEEEE. Deletions cut 0 bases from V and 10 bases from J, with 11 bases between. The DNA of the CDR3 is TGTGCCAGCAGCTTGGGCAGAATAAACTCACCCCTCCACTTT. Protein: CASSLGRINSPLHF.

The rearrangement links TRBV7-9 to TRBJ2-3; D is perhaps TRBD1 (6 bases). Trimming pared 5 bases from V and 4 bases from J, leaving 13 bases between. Germline V CDR1 and CDR2: SEHNR, FQNEAQ (reference sequence). The CDR3 consists of 14 residues. The CDR3 sequence: CASSPGVISDTQYF. In DNA form, the CDR3 reads TGTGCCAGCAGCCCAGGGGTTATCTCAGATACGCAGTATTTT.

V and J are TRBV6-1 and TRBJ2-1; tentative D call: TRBD1 (6 bases). The CDR3 is made up of 18 amino acids. V shed 4 bases and J shed 13 bases, with 32 bases lying between them. CDR1 and CDR2 (germline): MNHNS, SASEGT. DNA of the CDR3: TGTGCCAGCAGTGCCACTAGTCTCCGGGACACTAACTTCCGACGACAGTTCTTC. It encodes CASSATSLRDTNFRRQFF.

The chain couples TRBV27 to TRBJ1-2; 8 bases align to TRBD1. This CDR3 spans 18 amino acids. J lost 4 bases, V lost 2 bases, and 15 bases had no gene match. CDR1 is MNHEY, CDR2 SMNVEV, per germline (reference sequence). The CDR3 reads CASSLKGFLTGQAYGYTF. CDR3 in DNA: TGTGCCAGCAGTTTAAAAGGTTTTCTGACGGGACAGGCCTATGGCTACACCTTC.

This chain joins TRBV7-2 and TRBJ2-7; 13 bases agree with TRBD2. CDR1 is SGHTA and CDR2 is FQGNSA in the germline V gene. CDR3 length: 15 amino acids. Trimming at V came to 4 bases and at J to 3 bases, leaving 3 bases not matched to a gene. CDR3 residues: CASSSGLAGIYEQYF. CDR3 nucleotide sequence: TGTGCCAGCAGCTCGGGACTAGCGGGGATCTACGAGCAGTACTTC.

This chain joins TRBV6-6 and TRBJ1-2, with D unresolved. CDR1 is MNHNY, CDR2 SVGAGI, per germline (reference sequence). CDR3 length: 15 amino acids. V lost 0 bases, J lost 6 bases, and 14 bases lay in between. Written as DNA, the CDR3 is TGTGCCAGCAGTTACTCGATCCCACGGCGGGATGGCTACACCTTC. Translating it yields CASSYSIPRRDGYTF.

The chain combines TRBV27 with TRBJ1-5; the D gene is possibly TRBD1 (5 bases). The V end lost 11 bases, the J end lost 2 bases, and 25 bases lay between the germline ends. The CDR3 is 17 amino acids. Germline CDR1 is MNHEY and CDR2 is SMNVEV (reference sequence). As DNA, the CDR3 is TGTGCCGCTGGCTATCTTGAGACCGGGACTCGCAATCAGCCCCAGCATTTT. Its protein product is CAAGYLETGTRNQPQHF.

This rearrangement joins TRBV27 to TRBJ2-2; 8 bases match TRBD1. CDR3 length: 13 amino acids. V lost 8 bases to trimming and J lost 5 bases; unmatched junction nucleotides: 4. Germline-derived CDR1 and CDR2 are MNHEY and SMNVEV (reference sequence). DNA of the CDR3: TGTGCCAGCGGGACAGGCTGGACCGGGGAGCTGTTTTTT. Amino acid sequence: CASGTGWTGELFF.

The J gene is TRBJ2-7, the V gene TRBV6-4; the match to TRBD1 covers 11 bases. From germline, CDR1 is MRHNA and CDR2 SNTAGT. The CDR3 consists of 12 residues. The J segment lost 7 bases and the V segment lost 11 bases, leaving 7 bases of the junction unmatched. DNA of the CDR3: TGTGCCGTTGGACAGGGGGCGAAGGAGCAGTACTTC. Encoded protein: CAVGQGAKEQYF.

This clone was picked up one time. The CDR3 here is CASSLIAGTDTQYF. The CDR3 DNA reads as TGTGCCAGCAGCTTAATAGCTGGCACAGATACGCAGTATTTT. The gene calls are TRBV7-3 and TRBJ2-3; D gene uncertain. CDR1 is SGHTA and CDR2 is FQGTGA in the germline V gene. Trimming removed 1 base from V and 1 base from J, with 6 bases in between. The CDR3 has 14 amino acids.

The J gene is TRBJ2-1, the V gene TRBV29-1, with 7 bases identical to TRBD2. The CDR3 spans 13 residues. After removal of 3 bases from V and 2 bases from J, the junction contained 1 base not matched to a gene. CDR1 and CDR2 from the germline V gene are SQVTM and ANQGSEA. The CDR3 is CSVEAGAYNEQFF. The DNA of the CDR3 is TGCAGCGTTGAGGCGGGAGCCTACAATGAGCAGTTCTTC.

This rearrangement joins TRBV5-5 to TRBJ2-6, with D tentatively TRBD1 (5 bases). Trimming pared 4 bases from V and 0 bases from J, leaving 11 bases between. Germline-derived CDR1 and CDR2 are SGHKS and YYEKEE (reference sequence). The CDR3 extends over 16 amino acids. CDR3 protein: CASSRTTDSGANVLTF. Written as DNA, the CDR3 is TGTGCCAGCAGCCGGACGACAGACTCTGGGGCCAACGTCCTGACTTTC.

The V gene is TRBV30, the J gene TRBJ2-4, with unresolved D. Germline CDR1 and CDR2: GTSNPN and SVGIG (reference sequence). V lost 0 bases and J lost 7, with 4 bases in between. This CDR3 spans 11 amino acids. CDR3 loop: CAWSVENIQYF. Here the CDR3 DNA reads TGTGCCTGGAGTGTGGAGAACATTCAGTACTTC.

The rearrangement joins TRBV29-1 to TRBJ2-7, with 8 bases matching TRBD2. The CDR3 has 12 amino acids. With 7 bases clipped from V and 6 bases from J, the junction kept 8 bases outside the gene matches. Germline V lookup: CDR1 SQVTM, CDR2 ANQGSEA. The chain's CDR3 is CSGYREGGEQYF. The CDR3 nucleotides read TGCAGCGGATATCGGGAGGGAGGCGAGCAGTACTTC.

This clone has a handful of counts. The J gene is TRBJ2-1, the V gene TRBV4-2; 7 bases are shared with TRBD2. With 3 bases clipped from V and 10 bases from J, the junction kept 3 bases outside the gene matches. Germline lookup yields CDR1 LGHNA and CDR2 YNFKEQ. The length of the CDR3 is 12 residues. The CDR3 here is CASSQRELEQFF. In DNA form, the CDR3 reads TGTGCCAGCAGCCAGCGGGAGCTAGAGCAGTTCTTC.

V gene TRBV5-6 combines with J gene TRBJ2-1; D unclear. This CDR3 is 12 amino acids long. Trimming shortened V by 0 bases and J by 14 bases, and 12 bases separated the two germline ends. Germline CDR1 and CDR2: SGHDT and YYEEEE. The CDR3 nucleotides read TGTGCCAGCAGCTTGGCGACGGTTCAGGAGTTCTTC. It encodes CASSLATVQEFF.

This clone has a handful of counts. The CDR3 reads CASRWGQRTGNTIYF. The CDR3 nucleotides read TGTGCCAGCAGGTGGGGGCAGCGGACTGGAAACACCATATATTTT. The V gene is TRBV2, the J gene TRBJ1-3; D is perhaps TRBD1 (6 bases). From germline, CDR1 is SNHLY and CDR2 FYNNEI. The CDR3 spans 15 residues. V shed 6 bases and J shed 2 bases, with 14 bases lying between them.